The 25 T cell receptor beta chains below all came from one sample that was sequenced in a study of blood T cell repertoires in COVID-19 (dated by TCRdb to between 2020 and 2021). Library prep was done by the immunoSEQ multiplex PCR assay. Entries here come from immuneACCESS through TCRdb and include only in-frame sequences with V and J called. Some clones fail to appear in such tables; in the studies checked, an unresolved V gene covers under half of the shortfall, and the cause of the remainder is unknown. In all, the sample holds roughly 250,000 clones, and 80% to 90% of those were seen once. The ten largest clones add up to around 0.84% of the sample. Input material: peripheral blood. Every receptor here comes from a man younger than 40 with acute or convalescent COVID-19.

This chain uses TRBV5-4 with TRBJ2-1; D possibly corresponds to TRBD2 (6 bases). The germline V and J ends were trimmed by 1 base and 8 bases, with 16 bases remaining between them. CDR3 length: 15 residues. Germline loops: CDR1 SGHNT, CDR2 YYREEE (reference sequence). The CDR3 DNA reads as TGTGCCAGCAGCTTGTTGAGGAGGGCACCGTATGAGCAGTTCTTC. This encodes CASSLLRRAPYEQFF. The whole variable domain, remainder taken from reference TRBV5-4 and TRBJ2-1, is ETGVTQSPTHLIKTRGQQVTLRCSSQSGHNTVSWYQQALGQGPQFIFQYYREEENGRGNFPPRFSGLQFPNYSSELNVNALELDDSALYLCASSLLRRAPYEQFFGPGTRLTVL.

The chain is built from TRBV6-5 and TRBJ1-2; TRBD1 is a possible D gene (5 bases). The V and J ends lost 2 bases and 7 bases respectively, with 11 bases between them. The CDR3 consists of 13 residues. CDR1 is MNHEY and CDR2 is SVGAGI in the germline V gene. CDR3: CASSYRQKGGYTF. CDR3 coding DNA: TGTGCCAGCAGTTACCGACAGAAGGGTGGCTACACCTTC.

The chain links TRBV11-2 to TRBJ2-2; the D gene is possibly TRBD2 (7 bases). V shed 10 bases and J shed 0 bases, with 24 bases lying between them. The CDR3 runs 18 residues. Per germline, CDR1 SGHAT and CDR2 FQNNGV. This chain's CDR3 is CATSPRRRGGANTGELFF. Here the CDR3 DNA reads TGTGCCACCTCCCCCCGGAGGAGGGGGGGAGCGAACACCGGGGAGCTGTTTTTT.

V gene TRBV7-9 combines with J gene TRBJ1-2; possible D gene TRBD1, 5 bases. The CDR3 is 14 amino acids. Germline V gene lookup returns CDR1 SEHNR and CDR2 FQNEAQ (reference sequence). The ends were cut back, 4 bases at V and 1 base at J, with 10 bases in the middle. In nucleotides, the CDR3 is TGTGCCAGCAGCTCCAACAGGCTTAACTATGGCTACACCTTC. Its translation: CASSSNRLNYGYTF.

CDR3 nucleotides: TGTGCCACCAGTGATGCGGACAGAGAGGGCTACACCTTC. This sequence encodes CATSDADREGYTF. The chain recombines TRBV24-1 with TRBJ1-2, with D possibly TRBD1 on 6 matching bases. The ends were cut back, 3 bases at V and 8 bases at J, with 12 bases in the middle. CDR3 length equals 13 residues. Germline CDR1 and CDR2: KGHDR and SFDVKD.

The chain uses TRBV4-1 and TRBJ1-2; D might be TRBD1 (5 bases). V lost 0 bases to trimming and J lost 7 bases, with 18 bases between them. Germline assignment: CDR1 MGHRA and CDR2 YSYEKL. This CDR3 has 16 amino acids. CDR3 sequence reads: CASSQDFPGPTSGYTF. CDR3 in DNA: TGCGCCAGCAGCCAAGACTTCCCAGGGCCGACGTCTGGCTACACCTTC.

This chain joins TRBV6-5 and TRBJ1-1; 10 bases line up with TRBD1. V shed 6 bases and J 6 bases; nucleotides not matched to a gene: 10. This CDR3 comprises 15 residues. Germline V gives CDR1 MNHEY, CDR2 SVGAGI. The chain's CDR3 is CASSRQGAFIAEAFF. The CDR3 nucleotides are TGTGCCAGCAGCCGACAGGGGGCGTTTATTGCTGAAGCTTTCTTT.

This chain uses TRBV19 with TRBJ2-6; the D gene is possibly TRBD2 (5 bases). The CDR3 runs to 14 residues. CDR1 and CDR2 from the germline V gene are LNHDA and SQIVND (reference sequence). Trimming removed 8 bases at V and 4 bases at J, with 12 bases between. CDR3 coding DNA: TGTGCCAGTCGCAGAGGGTTCGGGGCCAACGTCCTGACTTTC. Its translation is CASRRGFGANVLTF.

The V call is TRBV30, the J call TRBJ1-6, with D unclear. V was shortened by 4 bases and J by 7 bases, with 11 bases between the two germline ends. CDR1 and CDR2 from the germline V gene are GTSNPN and SVGIG (reference sequence). This CDR3 contains 13 residues. For the CDR3, the DNA is TGTGCCTGGACGCGGGGTCGGAATTCACCCCTCCACTTT. It encodes CAWTRGRNSPLHF.

The chain couples TRBV9 to TRBJ1-6; D call uncertain. From germline, CDR1 is SGDLS and CDR2 YYNGEE. The CDR3 length is 14 residues. Deletions cut 0 bases from V and 8 bases from J, with 9 bases between. The CDR3 DNA is TGTGCCAGCAGCGTAGAGGTCCGGGATTCACCCCTCCACTTT. It specifies CASSVEVRDSPLHF. The full variable domain, completed using reference TRBV9 and TRBJ1-6, is DSGVTQTPKHLITATGQRVTLRCSPRSGDLSVYWYQQSLDQGLQFLIQYYNGEERAKGNILERFSAQQFPDLHSELNLSSLELGDSALYFCASSVEVRDSPLHFGNGTRLTVT.

This chain joins TRBV19 and TRBJ1-5; a possible D gene is TRBD1 (5 bases). V dropped 3 bases and J dropped 6 bases, with 12 bases sitting between them. In germline, CDR1 is LNHDA, CDR2 SQIVND (reference sequence). This CDR3 is built from 14 residues. The CDR3 coding sequence is TGTGCCAGTAGTATTAGGGGTGACGGTCAGCCCCAGCATTTT. The encoded protein is CASSIRGDGQPQHF. Together with reference TRBV19 and TRBJ1-5, the CDR3 gives the full variable domain: DGGITQSPKYLFRKEGQNVTLSCEQNLNHDAMYWYRQDPGQGLRLIYYSQIVNDFQKGDIAEGYSVSREKKESFPLTVTSAQKNPTAFYLCASSIRGDGQPQHFGDGTRLSIL.

The chain has TRBV3-1 (or the pseudogene TRBV3-2) and TRBJ1-2; 9 bases are shared with TRBD1. The CDR3 has 15 residues. Per germline, CDR1 LGHDT and CDR2 YNNKEL (reference sequence). The J segment lost 5 bases and the V segment lost 5 bases, leaving 9 bases of the junction unmatched. The CDR3 loop is CASSITGGAGYGYTF. Written as DNA, the CDR3 is TGTGCCAGCAGCATTACAGGGGGCGCGGGGTATGGCTACACCTTC.

This chain uses TRBV5-1 with TRBJ2-7, with 7 bases identical to TRBD1. The CDR3 contains 14 residues. J lost 2 bases, V lost 4 bases, and 6 bases had no gene match. The germline gives CDR1 SGHRS, CDR2 YFSETQ. The CDR3 protein is CASSPRQGTYEQYF. The CDR3 DNA sequence: TGCGCCAGCAGCCCGCGACAGGGTACCTACGAGCAGTACTTC.

The chain links TRBV28 to TRBJ1-2; 7 bases are shared with TRBD1. The germline V gene has CDR1 MDHEN and CDR2 SYDVKM. Germline trimming cut 7 bases from V and 3 bases from J; bases unmatched to any gene: 8. The CDR3 is 14 amino acids. DNA of the CDR3: TGTGCCAGCATTGGGCAGGGGGTATACTATGGCTACACCTTC. Its translation: CASIGQGVYYGYTF.

This clone was recorded only once. This chain connects TRBV19 to TRBJ1-3, with D hard to call. V lost 7 bases to trimming and J lost 0 bases, with 16 bases between them. This CDR3 region has 16 residues. Germline CDR1 reads LNHDA; CDR2 reads SQIVND (reference sequence). The CDR3 DNA follows: TGTGCCAGTACCCCGCTCTCGGGGAACTCTGGAAACACCATATATTTT. This encodes CASTPLSGNSGNTIYF.

The chain carries TRBV20-1 and TRBJ2-1; D is uncertain. Trimming shortened V by 3 bases and J by 1 base, and 7 bases separated the two germline ends. The length of the CDR3 is 13 residues. Germline lookup yields CDR1 DFQATT and CDR2 SNEGSKA (reference sequence). CDR3 region: CSASLRSYNEQFF. CDR3 nucleotide sequence: TGCAGTGCTAGTCTGCGATCCTACAATGAGCAGTTCTTC.

The gene calls are TRBV11-2 and TRBJ1-1; D possibly corresponds to TRBD1 (6 bases). The germline V gene has CDR1 SGHAT and CDR2 FQNNGV. Trimming left V 2 bases short and J 5 bases short, with 9 bases between. This CDR3 is 13 amino acids long. Written as DNA, the CDR3 is TGTGCCAGCAGCTTACAGGGGTATACTGAAGCTTTCTTT. The encoded protein is CASSLQGYTEAFF.

The chain uses TRBV3-1 (or the pseudogene TRBV3-2) and TRBJ2-3; 8 bases map to TRBD2. Trimming took 3 bases from V and 0 from J; bases not matched to a gene: 8. In germline, CDR1 is LGHDT, CDR2 YNNKEL (reference sequence). This CDR3 spans 17 amino acids. CDR3 sequence reads: CASSHLLAGRSTDTQYF. CDR3 sequence (DNA): TGTGCCAGCAGCCACCTCCTAGCGGGCCGTAGCACAGATACGCAGTATTTT.

The chain couples TRBV25-1 to TRBJ1-2; D might be TRBD1 (5 bases). This CDR3 is built from 13 residues. The germline V gene encodes CDR1 MGHDK and CDR2 SYGVNS. Trimming left V 2 bases short and J 5 bases short, with 9 bases between. This chain's CDR3 is CASSEGADYGYTF. The CDR3 coding sequence is TGTGCCAGCAGTGAAGGGGCGGATTATGGCTACACCTTC.

The CDR3 sequence: CASSVNRQGAETEAFF. The DNA for the CDR3 is TGCGCCAGCAGCGTCAATCGACAGGGGGCCGAGACTGAAGCTTTCTTT. The V call is TRBV5-1, the J call TRBJ1-1, with TRBD1 matching over 10 bases. From germline, CDR1 is SGHRS and CDR2 YFSETQ. The V and J ends lost 4 bases and 5 bases, in that order; junction bases with no gene match: 11. The CDR3 has 16 amino acids.

The rearrangement links TRBV21-1 to TRBJ1-1; the table's D call of TRBD1 was not tested on the DNA. TRBV21-1 is a known pseudogene. This CDR3 has 13 residues. Here the CDR3 reads CASSADRNTEAFF. The CDR3, as DNA: TGTGCCAGCAGCGCGGACAGAAACACTGAAGCTTTCTTT.

The rearrangement joins TRBV3-1 (or the pseudogene TRBV3-2) to TRBJ2-7; D is perhaps TRBD2 (5 bases). V was pared by 4 bases and J by 2 bases, with 15 bases between. Germline assignment: CDR1 LGHDT and CDR2 YNNKEL (reference sequence). CDR3 size: 15 residues. This CDR3 reads CASSRDRLPPYEQYF. DNA for the CDR3: TGTGCCAGCAGCCGTGACCGACTACCTCCCTACGAGCAGTACTTC.

This clone was detected only once. V usage is TRBV6-1 and J usage is TRBJ1-1, with D possibly being TRBD1 (6 bases). Trimming shortened V by 3 bases and J by 1 base, and 12 bases separated the two germline ends. The CDR3 runs 15 residues. Germline V gives CDR1 MNHNS, CDR2 SASEGT. In nucleotides, the CDR3 is TGTGCCAGCAGTGATCAAGGGGGTAGGAACACTGAAGCTTTCTTT. As protein: CASSDQGGRNTEAFF.

The chain couples TRBV19 to TRBJ2-1; the D gene is possibly TRBD1 (5 bases). CDR1 is LNHDA, CDR2 SQIVND, per germline (reference sequence). The V and J ends lost 6 bases and 1 base respectively, with 13 bases between them. The CDR3 has 15 residues. The CDR3 region is CASRGRGLSYNEQFF. The CDR3 nucleotides are TGTGCCAGTAGAGGAAGGGGCTTGTCCTACAATGAGCAGTTCTTC. Combining the CDR3 with reference TRBV19 and TRBJ2-1 gives the whole variable domain DGGITQSPKYLFRKEGQNVTLSCEQNLNHDAMYWYRQDPGQGLRLIYYSQIVNDFQKGDIAEGYSVSREKKESFPLTVTSAQKNPTAFYLCASRGRGLSYNEQFFGPGTRLTVL.

The J gene is TRBJ1-1, the V gene TRBV2; D is unclear. CDR3 length equals 18 residues. The V gene's germline CDR1 is SNHLY and CDR2 FYNNEI. The V gene lost 2 bases and the J gene lost 0 bases, with 19 bases spanning the gap. CDR3: CASSELAPPILMNTEAFF. The DNA of the CDR3 is TGTGCCAGCAGTGAATTGGCCCCTCCGATTCTCATGAACACTGAAGCTTTCTTT.